This TCR beta chain was identified during a study of persistence of HIV-infected CD4 T cells. Germline V lookup: CDR1 MNHNS, CDR2 SASEGT. CDR3 size: 11 residues. With respect to this clone: No antigen is known for it. The junction differs from germline at one of its ends, possibly a read error.

Overlapping HIV-1 Gag 15-mer peptides at about 1 ug per peptide per mL were used. Memory cells lacking CD40L and CD69 with high CD45RO were sorted. This was the immunoSEQ version 4 assay in survey mode. Sequenced by immunoSEQ multiplex PCR; TCRdb stores in-frame clones only, minus some. The sample lists just under 65,000 clones, about four fifths occurring once. This sample comprised CD4+ T cells sorted from PBMCs after roughly 18-hour stimulation, obtained from a patient who received antiretroviral therapy. The V gene is TRBV6-1, the J gene TRBJ1-1; no firm D call. This sequence originates from an adult man with HIV who was CMV-seropositive. The CDR3 DNA reads as TGTGCCAGCAATGAAGAGTCTTTGGCTTTCTTT. Translated, it gives CASNEESLAFF.